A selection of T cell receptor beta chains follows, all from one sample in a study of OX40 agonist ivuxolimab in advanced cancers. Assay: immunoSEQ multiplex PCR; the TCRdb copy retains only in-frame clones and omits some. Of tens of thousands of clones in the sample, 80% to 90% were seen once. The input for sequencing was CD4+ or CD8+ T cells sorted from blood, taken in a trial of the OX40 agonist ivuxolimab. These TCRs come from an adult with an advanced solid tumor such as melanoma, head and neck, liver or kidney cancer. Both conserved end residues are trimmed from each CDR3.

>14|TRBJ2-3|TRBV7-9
ASSYKSMPSTDTQY
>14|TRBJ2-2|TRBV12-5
ASHPRGDSNTGELF
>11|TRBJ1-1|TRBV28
ASRSDRYTEAF
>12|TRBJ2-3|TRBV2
ASSPPQGTDTQY
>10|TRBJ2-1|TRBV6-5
ASSYGGNEQF
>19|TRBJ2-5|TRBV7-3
ASSLSRVSAGGTQLQETQY
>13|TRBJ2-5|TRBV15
ATSRDGTYQETQY
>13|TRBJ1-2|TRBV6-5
ASSYSEGAGYGYT
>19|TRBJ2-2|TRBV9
ASSVALGPLGSGDGTGELF
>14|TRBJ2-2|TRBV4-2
ASSSPLAGMAGELF
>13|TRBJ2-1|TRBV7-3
ASSPGRGAYNEQF
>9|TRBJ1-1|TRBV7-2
ASSLGRGAF
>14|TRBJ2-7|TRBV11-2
ASSPDRDSAMNEQY
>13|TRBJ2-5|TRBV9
ASSPSGQGAGHQY
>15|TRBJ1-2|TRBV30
AWSRPGRDLYNYGYT
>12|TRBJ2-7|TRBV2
ASCPSGNSYEQY
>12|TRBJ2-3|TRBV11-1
ASSFAGGRDTQY
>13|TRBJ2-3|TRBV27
ASSFLAGDTDTQY
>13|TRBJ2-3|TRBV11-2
ASSLGTTDTDTQY
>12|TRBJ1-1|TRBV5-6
ASSLRGMNTEAF
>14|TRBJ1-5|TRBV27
ASSFNGPRGNQPQH
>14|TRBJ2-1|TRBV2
ASSAPLRVGGDEQF
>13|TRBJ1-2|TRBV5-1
ASSPIRTGNYGYT
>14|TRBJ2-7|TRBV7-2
ASSSWTSGLSYEQC
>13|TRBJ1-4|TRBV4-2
ASSQARGGKEKLF
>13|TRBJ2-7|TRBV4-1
ASSLPRGQGDEQY